This T cell receptor beta chain was observed in a study of blood T cell repertoires in COVID-19. Whole-study context: From the United States, Italy and Spain came samples of acute and convalescent COVID-19.

The study drew participants aged about 18 to 89 years from some 24 US areas. Self-reported history from a screening survey and questionnaire set each donor's cohort. Source study methods: Reference gene primer amplification gave nucleated cell count estimates. TCRdb's copy holds only in-frame clones and misses some; the assay was immunoSEQ multiplex PCR. V and J calls and clone size are those listed in that table; D and trimming were worked out from the DNA. The repertoire holds 230,000 or so clones, with about 91% as singletons. Trimming shortened V by 4 bases and J by 0 bases, and 5 bases separated the two germline ends. The germline CDR1 and CDR2 sequences are WNHNN and SYGVQD (reference sequence). CDR3 length equals 13 residues.

The chain uses TRBV10-1 and TRBJ2-3; D uncertain. The sample taken for sequencing was PBMCs or T cells enriched from blood (not recorded which). This sequence was found in a woman aged 40 to 50 with acute COVID-19. CDR3 sequence: CASSGLSTDTQYF. DNA of the CDR3: TGCGCCAGCAGTGGGCTCAGCACAGATACGCAGTATTTT.